Listed here are 20 T cell receptor beta chains from one sample, sequenced in a study of T cells in Graves' hyperthyroidism and ophthalmopathy. RNA transcripts provided the source from which TCR beta CDR3 regions were amplified. First-round RT-PCR targeting the TCR CDR3 was performed with the HTBI primer set. MiXCR was run by TCRdb on the multiplex PCR reads, yielding one entry per CDR3 protein. Seen here are approximately 360,000 distinct CDR3 sequences, 15% to 18% observed once, and the top ten hold roughly 26%. Sequencing used blood. All receptors derive from a woman between 18 and 29 years old with Graves' hyperthyroidism that later progressed to Graves' ophthalmopathy.

This clonotype was seen at least ten times. The V gene is TRBV20-1, the J gene TRBJ2-7, with 7 positions matching TRBD1. Germline-derived CDR1 and CDR2 are DFQATT and SNEGSKA (reference sequence). This CDR3 contains 11 residues. J gave up 6 bases and V 6 bases, and 5 bases lay outside the gene matches. CDR3 DNA: TGCAGTGCAAACAGGGGATCCGAGCAGTACTTC. Protein product: CSANRGSEQYF.

V usage is TRBV6-2 or TRBV6-3 and J usage is TRBJ1-5; D may be TRBD1 (6 bases). V lost 2 bases, J lost 9 bases, and 20 bases lay in between. The CDR3 spans 16 residues. Germline-derived CDR1 and CDR2 are MNHEY and SVGEGT. Here the CDR3 reads CASSYGGAPTGVPQHF. For the CDR3, the DNA is TGTGCCAGCAGTTACGGGGGCGCCCCTACGGGGGTGCCCCAGCATTTT.

This clonotype has a count of ten or more. The V and J genes are TRBV18 and TRBJ2-1; no reliable D call. The germline V and J ends were trimmed by 3 bases and 0 bases, with 9 bases remaining between them. The V gene's germline CDR1 is KGHSH and CDR2 LQKENI. The CDR3 runs to 15 residues. The CDR3 DNA reads as TGTGCCAGCTCACCCAGACTGTTCTCCTACAATGAGCAGTTCTTC. Translation: CASSPRLFSYNEQFF.

This clonotype was seen just once. The rearrangement links TRBV20-1 to TRBJ1-4; D gene ambiguous. Germline V lookup: CDR1 DFQATT, CDR2 SNEGSKA (reference sequence). The germline V and J ends were trimmed by 1 base and 3 bases, with 6 bases remaining between them. The CDR3 contains 13 residues. For the CDR3, the DNA is TGCAGTGCTAGAGGGTGGGCTAATGAAAAACTGTTTTTT. Its translation: CSARGWANEKLFF.

The V gene is TRBV7-2, the J gene TRBJ1-2; D not resolved. The germline gives CDR1 SGHTA, CDR2 FQGNSA. The length of the CDR3 is 13 residues. The germline V and J ends were trimmed by 5 bases and 2 bases, with 9 bases remaining between them. This CDR3 is CASSQPQNYGYTF. CDR3 DNA sequence: TGTGCCAGCAGCCAACCCCAAAACTATGGCTACACCTTC. The full variable domain, rest sourced from reference TRBV7-2 and TRBJ1-2, is GAGVSQSPSNKVTEKGKDVELRCDPISGHTALYWYRQSLGQGLEFLIYFQGNSAPDKSGLPSDRFSAERTGGSVSTLTIQRTQQEDSAVYLCASSQPQNYGYTFGSGTRLTVV.

This clonotype was detected only a few times. CDR3 region: CASSSPPGTSYGYTF. CDR3 bases: TGTGCCAGCAGTTCCCCCCCTGGGACCTCCTATGGCTACACCTTC. This chain uses TRBV28 with TRBJ1-2; TRBD1 is a possible D gene (5 bases). Trimming pared 4 bases from V and 4 bases from J, leaving 16 bases between. The CDR3 length is 15 residues. The V gene's germline CDR1 is MDHEN and CDR2 SYDVKM.

This clonotype showed up many times. The rearrangement joins TRBV28 to TRBJ2-2; the D gene is possibly TRBD2 (5 bases). Germline V gene sequence: CDR1 MDHEN, CDR2 SYDVKM. V was cut by 1 base and J by 6 bases, with 15 bases left in between. The CDR3 has 16 amino acids. The CDR3 sequence is CASSLFSEWFPGELFF. The CDR3 DNA reads TGTGCCAGCAGTTTATTTAGCGAGTGGTTCCCCGGGGAGCTGTTTTTT.

This clonotype was detected only a few times. The rearrangement joins TRBV6-1 to TRBJ2-3; either TRBD1 or TRBD2 may supply D (5 bases each). The germline gives CDR1 MNHNS, CDR2 SASEGT. There are 13 residues in the CDR3. Trimming took off 10 bases at V and 0 bases at J, with 11 bases between the two ends. CDR3 region: CATHRDSTDTQYF. Here the CDR3 DNA reads TGTGCCACCCACCGGGACAGCACAGATACGCAGTATTTT.

This clonotype was seen a handful of times. The rearrangement uses TRBV15 and TRBJ2-2; 11 bases line up with TRBD1. This CDR3 has 16 amino acids. Germline CDR1 LNHNV, CDR2 YYDKDF (reference sequence). Trimming at V came to 5 bases and at J to 7 bases, leaving 9 bases not matched to a gene. CDR3 protein: CATSPSWTGGHGELFF. DNA for the CDR3: TGTGCCACCAGCCCCTCCTGGACAGGGGGCCACGGGGAGCTGTTTTTT.

This clonotype occurred many times. V is TRBV28 and J is TRBJ2-5, with D possibly being TRBD1 or TRBD2 (5 bases each). Germline CDR1 and CDR2: MDHEN and SYDVKM. The CDR3 sequence is 18 residues long. Trimming pared 0 bases from V and 7 bases from J, leaving 24 bases between. CDR3 amino acids: CASSLWMGRDGRIGTQYF. For the CDR3, the DNA is TGTGCCAGCAGTTTATGGATGGGAAGGGACGGGCGAATTGGGACCCAGTACTTC. Full variable domain (remainder filled in from reference TRBV28 and TRBJ2-5): DVKVTQSSRYLVKRTGEKVFLECVQDMDHENMFWYRQDPGLGLRLIYFSYDVKMKEKGDIPEGYSVSREKKERFSLILESASTNQTSMYLCASSLWMGRDGRIGTQYFGPGTRLLVL.

This chain links TRBV4-1 with TRBJ1-4; no firm D call. Per germline, CDR1 MGHRA and CDR2 YSYEKL. The CDR3 covers 14 residues. V lost 3 bases to trimming and J lost 8 bases, with 13 bases between them. The CDR3 protein is CASSQASDGEKLFF. The CDR3 DNA reads as TGCGCCAGCAGCCAGGCGTCCGACGGAGAAAAACTGTTTTTT.

J is TRBJ2-3 and V is TRBV19, with 9 bases lining up with TRBD2. This CDR3 has 15 residues. Germline V CDR1 and CDR2: LNHDA, SQIVND (reference sequence). With V trimmed by 3 bases and J by 4 bases, 5 bases remained unmatched. CDR3 sequence (DNA): TGTGCCAGTAGTATGGCTTTAGCGGGAGCAGATACGCAGTATTTT. Protein: CASSMALAGADTQYF. Full variable domain (remainder filled in from reference TRBV19 and TRBJ2-3): DGGITQSPKYLFRKEGQNVTLSCEQNLNHDAMYWYRQDPGQGLRLIYYSQIVNDFQKGDIAEGYSVSREKKESFPLTVTSAQKNPTAFYLCASSMALAGADTQYFGPGTRLTVL.

This clonotype turned up a few times. The junction does not match germline at one end; this may be a read error. The chain joins TRBV6-1 to TRBJ1-6; possible D gene TRBD1, 5 bases. This CDR3 contains 17 residues. Germline values: CDR1 MNHNS, CDR2 SASEGT. For the CDR3, the DNA is TGTGCCAGCAGCGAAGACCCGGGGGTCTCCTTTAATTCACCCCTCCACTTT. It is translated as CASSEDPGVSFNSPLHF.

This sequence joins TRBV4-1 and TRBJ2-3; D may be TRBD1 or TRBD2 (5 bases each). Germline CDR1 is MGHRA and CDR2 is YSYEKL. Between the trimmed V and J ends, which lost 0 bases and 5 bases, there was a span of 12 bases. This CDR3 has 15 amino acids. As DNA, the CDR3 is TGCGCCAGCAGCCAAGAATGGGACCAGCAAGATACGCAGTATTTT. It is translated as CASSQEWDQQDTQYF.

In this sample, this clonotype turned up many times. This rearrangement joins TRBV15 to TRBJ2-7; D uncertain. V was trimmed by 3 bases and J by 7 bases, leaving 10 bases between them. The CDR3 length is 12 residues. Germline V gene sequence: CDR1 LNHNV, CDR2 YYDKDF (reference sequence). Here the CDR3 reads CATSRGLEEQYF. The CDR3 DNA reads as TGTGCCACCAGCAGGGGTCTGGAGGAGCAGTACTTC.

V is TRBV7-9 and J is TRBJ2-7; 7 nucleotides agree with TRBD2. Germline CDR1 reads SEHNR; CDR2 reads FQNEAQ (reference sequence). J gave up 1 base and V 6 bases, and 9 bases lay outside the gene matches. The CDR3 is 15 residues long. DNA of the CDR3: TGTGCCAGCAGGGGGGGGGTCGGAGGATCCTACGAGCAGTACTTC. It codes for CASRGGVGGSYEQYF.

This clonotype came up many times. The chain links TRBV12-5 to TRBJ1-2; 11 positions agree with TRBD1. CDR1 and CDR2 from the germline V gene are LGHNT and FRNRAP. The CDR3 is 17 amino acids. Losses at the gene ends were 0 bases for V and 7 bases for J; bases not matched to a gene: 10. The CDR3 sequence is CASGLVLGTGGSAGYTF. Here the CDR3 DNA reads TGTGCTAGTGGTTTGGTACTCGGGACAGGGGGTAGTGCTGGCTACACCTTC.

This clonotype was found many times. The chain has TRBV27 and TRBJ2-1, with 10 bases matching TRBD1. V lost 4 bases and J lost 3; bases outside the gene matches: 3. In germline, CDR1 is MNHEY, CDR2 SMNVEV (reference sequence). The CDR3 covers 15 residues. The DNA for the CDR3 is TGTGCCAGCAGTTCGGGACAGGGGAACTACAATGAGCAGTTCTTC. It codes for CASSSGQGNYNEQFF.

This clonotype was counted a few times. The chain joins TRBV19 to TRBJ2-1; D may be TRBD1 (5 bases). Trimming shortened V by 6 bases and J by 8 bases, and 26 bases separated the two germline ends. The CDR3 is 17 residues long. Per germline, CDR1 LNHDA and CDR2 SQIVND (reference sequence). In nucleotides, the CDR3 is TGTGCCAGTAGCTCCTTCGTTCGGGCAGGGTCAAGAGATGAGCAGTTCTTC. It translates to CASSSFVRAGSRDEQFF.

This clonotype was observed many times. The chain joins TRBV14 to TRBJ1-2; 10 bases agree with TRBD1. Germline CDR1 is SGHDN and CDR2 is FVKESK. This CDR3 comprises 14 residues. J lost 9 bases, V lost 4 bases, and 8 bases had no gene match. The CDR3: CASSLKRTGGSYTF. The CDR3 bases are TGTGCCAGCAGCCTCAAGCGGACAGGGGGAAGCTACACCTTC.